The rows below give T cell receptor beta chains drawn from one sample of a study of regulatory T cells in long-lasting Graves disease. TCRdb reprocessed the multiplex PCR reads with MiXCR, giving one entry per CDR3 protein. The sample yields around 430,000 distinct CDR3 sequences, 22% seen once. The sample here was peripheral blood mononuclear cells (PBMCs), taken when the disease was refractory, from a patient treated with antithyroid drugs. The source is a female donor with Graves disease. The CDR3 runs from the conserved cysteine through the conserved F or W. Clone size appears in some rows only: once, few, many, or a class for an expanded clone.

size	V	J	CDR3
many	TRBV12-5	TRBJ1-1	CASGLDPGRGTEAFF
many	TRBV11-2	TRBJ1-1	CASSSFLIRTEAFF
.	TRBV11-2	TRBJ1-1	CASSLRGQGPYEAFF
many	TRBV6-1	TRBJ1-5	CASGNRGGGADQPQHF
many	TRBV6-1	TRBJ1-5	CASSDSSPSNQPQHF
many	TRBV10-3	TRBJ2-7	CAISEWGNEQYF
many	TRBV7-2	TRBJ2-2	CASSLRTGDTGELFF
many	TRBV7-2	TRBJ2-2	CASRIAGGNTGELFF
many	TRBV14	TRBJ1-5	CASSRGGNQPQHF
many	TRBV28	TRBJ2-7	CAICSGGRGYRYEQYF
.	TRBV7-9	TRBJ2-5	CASSRNRDRGRETQYF
many	TRBV12-3/TRBV12-4	TRBJ2-2	CASRASGKSTGELFF
.	TRBV6-1	TRBJ2-2	CASSEDRGELFF
many	TRBV2	TRBJ1-2	CASSVANYGYTF
many	TRBV7-2	TRBJ2-5	CASSPSTETQYF
few	TRBV7-9	TRBJ1-2	CASSSGLTSGGYTF
.	TRBV19	TRBJ1-4	CASSLGHLATNEKLFF
few	TRBV7-8	TRBJ1-2	CASSFLFPGTANYGYTF
many	TRBV30	TRBJ2-5	CAWSVIGETQYF
few	TRBV6-1	TRBJ2-2	CASSGYRDDTGELFF
many	TRBV6-1	TRBJ1-2	CASSDPAGAAGGYTF
.	TRBV5-1	TRBJ1-2	CTSSRPGGNGYTF
.	TRBV4-3	TRBJ1-1	CASSQDRVAGTEAFF
.	TRBV27	TRBJ2-2	CAIQRGTGELFF
few	TRBV20-1	TRBJ1-2	CSARGTDYGYTF
many	TRBV7-2	TRBJ2-6	CASSFSGGAGANVLTF
many	TRBV28	TRBJ1-4	CASKDGGDEKLFF
many	TRBV12-3/TRBV12-4	TRBJ2-7	CASSLAATGSEYF
many	TRBV27	TRBJ1-1	CASSVQGANTEAFF
.	TRBV4-3	TRBJ1-4	CASSQVLGTGDEKLFF
.	TRBV4-1	TRBJ2-3	CASSQSGLGTDTQYF
many	TRBV29-1	TRBJ1-5	CSVGQDGGYQPQHF
many	TRBV12-3/TRBV12-4	TRBJ1-1	CASSFIAGQGASNTEAFF
few	TRBV12-3/TRBV12-4	TRBJ2-3	CASSLSSGEDTQYF
many	TRBV28	TRBJ1-3	CASSLTTSGNTIYF
many	TRBV11-1	TRBJ2-7	CASSPRTSGAYEQYF
.	TRBV11-2	TRBJ2-5	CASSYGLPETQYF
many	TRBV12-3/TRBV12-4	TRBJ2-6	CASTPGASGANVLTF
many	TRBV12-3/TRBV12-4	TRBJ2-2	CASSLTRTATGELFF
many	TRBV19	TRBJ2-5	CASSSQGAETQYF
many	TRBV2	TRBJ1-5	CASSGFSNQPQHF
many	TRBV29-1	TRBJ2-2	CSVRRQTNTGELFF
.	TRBV10-3	TRBJ2-3	CAISESGRPDTQYF
.	TRBV19	TRBJ1-3	CASSPGQRSGNTIYF
many	TRBV28	TRBJ2-5	CASIPHTSGVETQYF
many	TRBV7-2	TRBJ2-3	CASSYTDTQYF
many	TRBV28	TRBJ2-7	CASSLRSISPRQYF
many	TRBV27	TRBJ2-4	CASSQGAADIQYF
.	TRBV7-9	TRBJ1-6	CASSLENASPLHF
many	TRBV2	TRBJ2-5	CASKTWETQYF
few	TRBV7-9	TRBJ1-1	CASSPQGASVTEAFF
.	TRBV20-1	TRBJ2-7	CSAARPSVPEQYF
many	TRBV28	TRBJ2-5	CASSLRTANDGETQYF
many	TRBV7-2	TRBJ2-7	CASSMGLASYEQYF
many	TRBV20-1	TRBJ1-5	CSAREGDRENQPQHF
.	TRBV20-1	TRBJ2-7	CSASDLANSYEQYF
many	TRBV11-2	TRBJ2-7	CASSFGGQAYYEQYF
many	TRBV28	TRBJ1-5	CASSQLQGEANQPQHF
.	TRBV11-2	TRBJ1-3	CASSLEGLTGNTIYF